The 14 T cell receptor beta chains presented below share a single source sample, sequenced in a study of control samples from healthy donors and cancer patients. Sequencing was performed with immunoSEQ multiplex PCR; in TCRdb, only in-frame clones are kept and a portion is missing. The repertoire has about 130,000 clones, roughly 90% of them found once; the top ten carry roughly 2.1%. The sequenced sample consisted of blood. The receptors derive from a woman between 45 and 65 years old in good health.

The CDR3 coding sequence is TGTGCCAGCGAGGATCAAAACTATGGCTACACCTTC. It specifies CASEDQNYGYTF. The chain joins TRBV2 to TRBJ1-2; D uncertain. The CDR3 is 12 amino acids. Germline V gives CDR1 SNHLY, CDR2 FYNNEI. V lost 8 bases and J 2 bases, leaving 9 bases between the germline ends.

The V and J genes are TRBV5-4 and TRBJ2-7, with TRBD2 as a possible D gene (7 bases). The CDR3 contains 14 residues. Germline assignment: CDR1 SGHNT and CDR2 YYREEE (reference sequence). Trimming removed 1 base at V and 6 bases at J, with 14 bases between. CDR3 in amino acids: CASSLLGGPGEQYF. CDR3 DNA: TGTGCCAGCAGCTTGTTGGGGGGGCCCGGCGAGCAGTACTTC.

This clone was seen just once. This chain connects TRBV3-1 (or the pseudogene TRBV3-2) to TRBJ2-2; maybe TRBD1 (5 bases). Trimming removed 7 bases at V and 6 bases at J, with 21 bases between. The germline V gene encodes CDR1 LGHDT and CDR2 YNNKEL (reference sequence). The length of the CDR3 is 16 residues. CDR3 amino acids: CASKPSWTQAPGELFF. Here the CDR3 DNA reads TGTGCCAGCAAGCCATCATGGACACAGGCCCCCGGGGAGCTGTTTTTT.

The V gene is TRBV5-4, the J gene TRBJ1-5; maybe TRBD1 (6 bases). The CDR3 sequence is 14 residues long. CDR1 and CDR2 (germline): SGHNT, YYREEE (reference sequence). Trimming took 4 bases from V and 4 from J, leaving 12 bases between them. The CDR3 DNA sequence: TGTGCCAGCAGCCCGGGGGGCCCGAATCAGCCCCAGCATTTT. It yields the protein CASSPGGPNQPQHF.

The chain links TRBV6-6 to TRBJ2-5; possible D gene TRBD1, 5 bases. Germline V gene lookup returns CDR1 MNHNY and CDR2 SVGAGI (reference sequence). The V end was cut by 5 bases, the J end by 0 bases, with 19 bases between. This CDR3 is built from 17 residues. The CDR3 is CASSQKHRNGYQETQYF. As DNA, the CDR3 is TGTGCCAGCAGTCAGAAACACAGGAATGGGTACCAAGAGACCCAGTACTTC.

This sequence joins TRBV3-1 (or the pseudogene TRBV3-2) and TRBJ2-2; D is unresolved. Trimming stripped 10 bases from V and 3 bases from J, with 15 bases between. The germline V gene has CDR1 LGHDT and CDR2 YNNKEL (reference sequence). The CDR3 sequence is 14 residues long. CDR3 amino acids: CATRRAADTGELFF. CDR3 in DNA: TGTGCCACCAGGCGCGCGGCGGACACCGGGGAGCTGTTTTTT.

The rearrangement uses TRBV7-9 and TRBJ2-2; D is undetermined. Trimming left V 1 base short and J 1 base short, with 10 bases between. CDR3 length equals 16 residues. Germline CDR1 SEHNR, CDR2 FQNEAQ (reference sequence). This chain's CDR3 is CASSLVRLVNTGELFF. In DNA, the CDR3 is TGTGCCAGCAGCTTAGTACGGCTAGTGAACACCGGGGAGCTGTTTTTT.

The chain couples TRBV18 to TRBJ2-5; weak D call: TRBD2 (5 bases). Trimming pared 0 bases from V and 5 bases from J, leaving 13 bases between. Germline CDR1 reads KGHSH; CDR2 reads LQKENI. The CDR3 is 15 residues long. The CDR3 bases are TGTGCCAGCTCACCACCGGTGAGGGTCGGGGAGACCCAGTACTTC. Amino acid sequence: CASSPPVRVGETQYF.

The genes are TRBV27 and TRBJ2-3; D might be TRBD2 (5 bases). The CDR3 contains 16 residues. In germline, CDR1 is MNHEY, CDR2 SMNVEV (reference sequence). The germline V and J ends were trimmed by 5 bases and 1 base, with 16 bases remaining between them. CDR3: CASSHRGRKGTDTQYF. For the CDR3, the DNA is TGTGCCAGCAGTCACAGAGGGAGAAAAGGCACAGATACGCAGTATTTT.

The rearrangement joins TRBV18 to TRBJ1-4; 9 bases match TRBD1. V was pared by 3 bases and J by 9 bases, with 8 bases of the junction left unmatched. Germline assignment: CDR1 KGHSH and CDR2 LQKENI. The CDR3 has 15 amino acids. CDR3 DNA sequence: TGTGCCAGCTCACCTGAGGCAACAGGGGGCAAAAAACTGTTTTTT. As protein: CASSPEATGGKKLFF.

CDR3 bases: TGTGCCAGTACCGTAAAAGGGAGCAGGAACACCGGGGAGCTGTTTTTT. Its protein is CASTVKGSRNTGELFF. This sequence joins TRBV19 and TRBJ2-2, with D perhaps matching TRBD2 (5 bases). The CDR3 length is 16 residues. The V and J ends lost 7 bases and 1 base respectively, with 16 bases between them. Germline loops: CDR1 LNHDA, CDR2 SQIVND (reference sequence).

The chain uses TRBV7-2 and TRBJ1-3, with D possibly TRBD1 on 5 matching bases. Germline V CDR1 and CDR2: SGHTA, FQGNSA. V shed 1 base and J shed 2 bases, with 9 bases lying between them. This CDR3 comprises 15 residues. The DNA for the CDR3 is TGTGCCAGCAGCTTAGTTGGGGGAGCTGGAAACACCATATATTTT. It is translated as CASSLVGGAGNTIYF. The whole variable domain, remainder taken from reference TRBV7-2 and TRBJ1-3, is GAGVSQSPSNKVTEKGKDVELRCDPISGHTALYWYRQSLGQGLEFLIYFQGNSAPDKSGLPSDRFSAERTGGSVSTLTIQRTQQEDSAVYLCASSLVGGAGNTIYFGEGSWLTVV.

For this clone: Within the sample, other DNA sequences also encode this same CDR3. The CDR3 reads CASSLQATNEKLFF. CDR3 DNA sequence: TGCGCCAGCAGCTTACAGGCAACTAATGAAAAACTGTTTTTT. V and J are TRBV5-1 and TRBJ1-4, with D maybe TRBD1 (5 bases). With 2 bases removed from V and 0 bases from J, the gap between germline ends came to 5 bases. The CDR3 length is 14 residues. CDR1 and CDR2 from the germline V gene are SGHRS and YFSETQ.

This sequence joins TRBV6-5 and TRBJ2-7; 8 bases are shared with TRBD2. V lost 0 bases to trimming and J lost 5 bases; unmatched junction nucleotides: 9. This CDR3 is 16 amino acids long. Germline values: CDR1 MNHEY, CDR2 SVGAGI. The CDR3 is CASSYSSRGGKDEQYF. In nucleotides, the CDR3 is TGTGCCAGCAGTTACTCTTCCCGGGGGGGGAAGGACGAGCAGTACTTC.